One sample yielded the 2 T cell receptor beta chains listed below, sequenced in a study of long-term antiretroviral therapy in people with HIV. Version v3.0 of the immunoSEQ assay ran at survey level. This table comes from immunoSEQ multiplex PCR, and its TCRdb copy is limited to in-frame clones, with some not included. This table holds 13,000 or so clones, roughly 80% found once. The sample was unsorted PBMCs, taken 3.2 years before starting antiretroviral therapy. These receptors were obtained from a middle-aged man with HIV.

The chain carries TRBV9 and TRBJ2-3; 8 nucleotides line up with TRBD1. CDR3 length: 16 residues. V was pared by 0 bases and J by 8 bases, with 11 bases of the junction left unmatched. Germline-derived CDR1 and CDR2 are SGDLS and YYNGEE. In DNA form, the CDR3 reads TGTGCCAGCAGCGTAGACGGCAGGGGGCTGGTAGGTACGCAGTATTTT. This encodes CASSVDGRGLVGTQYF.

The chain joins TRBV11-2 to TRBJ2-1, with 7 bases fitting TRBD1. The CDR3 extends over 13 amino acids. Germline assignment: CDR1 SGHAT and CDR2 FQNNGV. V lost 3 bases to trimming and J lost 7 bases; unmatched junction nucleotides: 3. This CDR3 reads CASSLGQPNEQFF. The CDR3 nucleotides are TGTGCCAGCAGCTTGGGACAGCCGAATGAGCAGTTCTTC. Using reference TRBV11-2 and TRBJ2-1 for the parts outside the CDR3, the full variable domain is EAGVAQSPRYKIIEKRQSVAFWCNPISGHATLYWYQQILGQGPKLLIQFQNNGVVDDSQLPKDRFSAERLKGVDSTLKIQPAKLEDSAVYLCASSLGQPNEQFFGPGTRLTVL.